Included here is one TCR beta chain sequence, with context. Its binding antigen is unknown. This may stem from a read error, because a much larger clone lies one nucleotide away. Library prep was done by 5' RACE. Sequencing took place on an Illumina HiSeq 2500. The second PCR ran for about 7 to 11 cycles and used a J-beta primer mix along with a sample-barcoded 5' primer. A template-switch 5' adaptor carrying 12 random nucleotides introduced a unique molecular identifier onto each TCR beta cDNA molecule. Each sample yielded at least 3 million CDR3-containing paired-end reads. The Mint cDNA synthesis kit, primed by a TRBC-specific oligonucleotide, was used to synthesize first-strand cDNA from all RNA. After uracil-DNA glycosylase treatment, a first 18-cycle PCR used universal primers M1SS and BC2_uni_R on all cDNA. The authors processed their data as follows. For normalization, 1 million high-quality reads were randomly selected from each sample, with every read carrying a distinct molecular identifier. Instead of being binned into consensus sequences, reads with shared molecular identifiers were discarded. MiTCR, run with a Q25 quality threshold and the strictest error-elimination algorithm, handled CDR3 identification, clonotype clustering and error correction. A nonparametric unseen species model using Euler transformation provided a lower-bound estimate of total TCR beta diversity. TCRdb itself trimmed the public reads at Q25 with fastp, ran MiXCR and retained productive beta chains. A single entry per CDR3 protein holds the most common genes and DNA from its merged rows. The V and J calls, along with clone size, are taken from TCRdb and not from the paper's own processing. Present in this sample are some 700,000 distinct CDR3 sequences, about a fifth of which were seen just once. The ten largest clones add up to approximately 20% of the sample.

The roughly 39 donors, aged roughly 6 to 90 years, were systemically healthy Caucasian individuals from Russia. Each donor gave approximately 9.4 milliliters of peripheral blood, drawn into EDTA-treated Vacutainer tubes. Ficoll-Paque density-gradient centrifugation was used to isolate PBMCs, with at least 7 million per sample. Total RNA, at least 6 micrograms per sample, was extracted from PBMCs with Trizol reagent. For every donor, an aliquot of PBMCs went through flow cytometry to measure the percentages of naive CD45RAhigh/CD27high T cells. These data are taken from a study of blood T cells in healthy people across ages (dated by TCRdb to between 2014 and 2017). Broadly, across the study: In model experiments, roughly one uniquely barcoded TCR beta cDNA molecule per two T cells was captured by template switching. To track age-related changes in TCR beta repertoire diversity, the study relied on deep sequencing normalized with unique cDNA molecular identifiers. The donors were divided into four age groups: young (average approximately 17 years), middle-aged (about 40), aged (approximately 62) and long-lived (nearly 85). To avoid experimental bias, donors of different ages were spread randomly across the sequencing lanes. The study analyzed two additional independent replicas of 1 million unique cDNA reads from the same blood draw for two donors, one aged 18 to 29 and one aged 80 or older. General conclusions and limits of the study: Because profiling used bulk unsorted PBMCs, naive and antigen-experienced compartments could not be compared conclusively. Compared with the aged group, more naive CD4+ T cells, fewer expanded clones and increased TCR diversity were shown by the long-lived group, suggesting age selection. The percentage of naive T cells measured by flow cytometry correlated strongly with observed TCR beta diversity. Because the CMV infection status of the donors was unknown, age-related changes in expanded clonotypes may potentially have been confounded. Estimates of total diversity based on one million sequenced T cells were regarded as lower bounds and as underestimates. As age increased, observed TCR beta diversity per million T cells dropped in a roughly linear way, and a significant reduction was already evident by age 40.

CDR1 LGHNA and CDR2 YNFKEQ are derived from the germline V gene. The CDR3, from cysteine to phenylalanine, totals 15 residues. The entry retains the CDR3 DNA only, 45 bases that are in frame from base 1. Recombination joined TRBV4-2 with TRBJ1-2, with 7 central nucleotides matching TRBD1. This TCR came from a man aged 70-80 years in good health. The sample was blood. The CDR3 sequence is CGSSPSGGSDYGYTF. The DNA sequence is as follows: TGTGGCAGCAGCCCTTCAGGGGGAAGTGACTATGGCTACACCTTC.